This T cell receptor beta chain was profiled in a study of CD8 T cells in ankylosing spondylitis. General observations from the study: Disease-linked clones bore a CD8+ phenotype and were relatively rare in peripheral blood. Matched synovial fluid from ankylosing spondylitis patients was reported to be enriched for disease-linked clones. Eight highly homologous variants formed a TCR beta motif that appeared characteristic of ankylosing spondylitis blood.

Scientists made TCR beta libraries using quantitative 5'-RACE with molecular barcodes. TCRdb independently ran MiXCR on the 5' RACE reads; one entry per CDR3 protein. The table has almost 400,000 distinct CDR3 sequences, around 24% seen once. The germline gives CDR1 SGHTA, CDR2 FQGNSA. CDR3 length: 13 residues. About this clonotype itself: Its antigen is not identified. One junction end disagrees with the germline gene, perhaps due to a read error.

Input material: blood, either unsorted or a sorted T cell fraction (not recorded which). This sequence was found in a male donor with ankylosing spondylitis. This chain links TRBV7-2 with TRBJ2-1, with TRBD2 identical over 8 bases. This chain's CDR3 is CASSLGTSRMADF. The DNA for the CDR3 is TGTGCCAGCAGCTTAGGGACTAGCCGGATGGCCGACTTC.